This paragraph reports one TCR beta chain. Its antigen is unidentified. The data belong to a study of OX40 agonist ivuxolimab in advanced cancers. As for the study in general: Dose-escalation patients suffered from hepatocellular carcinoma, melanoma, renal cell or head and neck cancer. Findings and caveats of the study: A proportion of nonresponders additionally exhibited low normalized T-cell clonal expansion. Clonal expansion from baseline to week 6 occurred in both CD4+ and CD8+ T cells.

Libraries were prepared by immunoSEQ multiplex PCR; TCRdb keeps only in-frame clonotypes and omits some of them. The sample holds some 76,000 clones, approximately 80% seen once. Per the germline V gene, CDR1 is ENHRY and CDR2 is SYGVKD. The CDR3 covers 13 residues. V lost 3 bases to trimming and J lost 4 bases, with 9 bases between them. The material was CD4+ or CD8+ T cells sorted from blood, obtained in a trial of the OX40 agonist ivuxolimab. This TCR derives from an adult with an advanced solid tumor such as melanoma, head and neck, liver or kidney cancer. V is TRBV10-3 and J is TRBJ1-2; tentatively, D is TRBD1 (5 bases). This CDR3 reads CAISDSGPYGYTF. In DNA, the CDR3 is TGTGCCATCAGTGACTCAGGGCCCTATGGCTACACCTTC.